The 19 T cell receptor beta chains given below trace back to one sample, sequenced in a study of radiation and T cells in renal cell carcinoma. Noted time point: baseline pretreatment blood. The treatment was: 15 Gy SBRT to primary tumor, nephrectomy 4 weeks later. TCRdb keeps only in-frame clones here, not all; method: immunoSEQ multiplex PCR. This sample has roughly 150,000 clones, with roughly 90% found just once. The sequenced sample was blood, obtained from a patient whose treatment included radiotherapy and nephrectomy. These receptors were collected from a woman aged 70 to 79 with renal cell carcinoma.

The chain carries TRBV2 and TRBJ2-2, with D perhaps matching TRBD1 or TRBD2 (5 bases each). The germline V gene encodes CDR1 SNHLY and CDR2 FYNNEI. Trimming shortened V by 9 bases and J by 2 bases, and 10 bases separated the two germline ends. The CDR3 runs 13 residues. DNA for the CDR3: TGTGCCAGTGACCGGGACAACACCGGGGAGCTGTTTTTT. This gives the protein CASDRDNTGELFF.

The chain couples TRBV2 to TRBJ2-6, with D possibly TRBD1 on 5 matching bases. This CDR3 has 16 residues. V lost 8 bases and J 0 bases, leaving 14 bases between the germline ends. Germline CDR1 reads SNHLY; CDR2 reads FYNNEI. The CDR3, as DNA: TGTGCCAGCTCGTTGTGGGGCTCCTCTGGGGCCAACGTCCTGACTTTC. Its protein product is CASSLWGSSGANVLTF.

The rearrangement uses TRBV19 and TRBJ2-2, with TRBD1 identical over 7 bases. V trimming: 4 bases; J trimming: 1 base; junction bases outside the gene matches: 9. The CDR3 is 17 residues long. CDR1 and CDR2 from the germline V gene are LNHDA and SQIVND (reference sequence). The CDR3 sequence: CASSTQGQGVNTGELFF. The DNA of the CDR3 is TGTGCCAGTAGTACCCAGGGGCAGGGGGTGAACACCGGGGAGCTGTTTTTT.

This rearrangement joins TRBV19 to TRBJ2-7; TRBD1 matches 9 bases. CDR3 length: 14 residues. Germline CDR1 is LNHDA and CDR2 is SQIVND (reference sequence). V shed 5 bases, J shed 2 bases, and the junction held 4 bases outside the gene matches. The CDR3 loop reads CASSRRDRAYEQYF. The CDR3 DNA sequence: TGTGCCAGTAGTCGCCGGGACAGGGCCTACGAGCAGTACTTC.

The chain links TRBV30 to TRBJ2-7, with a weak D call TRBD1 (5 bases). The CDR3 length is 13 residues. Germline CDR1 and CDR2: GTSNPN and SVGIG (reference sequence). V lost 3 bases and J 2 bases, leaving 11 bases between the germline ends. The CDR3 region is CAWRGRTPYEQYF. CDR3 sequence (DNA): TGTGCCTGGAGGGGTAGGACACCCTACGAGCAGTACTTC.

This clone was detected only a few times. In DNA, the CDR3 is TGTGCCAGCAGCCAAGATGGAGCGCCAGGAGGAAACACCATATATTTT. Translated: CASSQDGAPGGNTIYF. The rearrangement uses TRBV4-2 and TRBJ1-3; no clear D. The CDR3 loop spans 16 amino acids. Germline V CDR1 and CDR2: LGHNA, YNFKEQ. V lost 0 bases to trimming and J lost 4 bases, with 13 bases between them.

The chain recombines TRBV7-2 with TRBJ1-5; D perhaps matches TRBD1 (5 bases). Trimming took 5 bases from V and 3 from J, leaving 11 bases between them. CDR3 size: 14 residues. Germline V CDR1 and CDR2: SGHTA, FQGNSA. CDR3 region: CASSRDGINQPQHF. CDR3 DNA sequence: TGTGCCAGCAGCCGGGACGGGATCAATCAGCCCCAGCATTTT. The complete variable domain, with remaining parts taken from reference TRBV7-2 and TRBJ1-5, reads GAGVSQSPSNKVTEKGKDVELRCDPISGHTALYWYRQSLGQGLEFLIYFQGNSAPDKSGLPSDRFSAERTGGSVSTLTIQRTQQEDSAVYLCASSRDGINQPQHFGDGTRLSIL.

This chain links TRBV5-5 with TRBJ2-7; D not resolved. Trimming removed 0 bases from V and 0 bases from J, with 10 bases in between. This CDR3 contains 15 residues. Germline lookup yields CDR1 SGHKS and CDR2 YYEKEE (reference sequence). The CDR3: CASSLDWVSSYEQYF. The CDR3 bases are TGTGCCAGCAGCTTGGATTGGGTTAGCTCCTACGAGCAGTACTTC.

This chain joins TRBV19 and TRBJ1-5; 9 positions match TRBD1. This CDR3 contains 15 residues. Trimming took 3 bases from V and 7 from J; bases not matched to a gene: 7. Per the germline V gene, CDR1 is LNHDA and CDR2 is SQIVND (reference sequence). The CDR3 loop is CASSITGGERQPQHF. DNA of the CDR3: TGTGCCAGTAGTATTACAGGGGGCGAGAGACAGCCCCAGCATTTT. The full variable domain, in which reference TRBV19 and TRBJ1-5 provide the parts outside the CDR3, is DGGITQSPKYLFRKEGQNVTLSCEQNLNHDAMYWYRQDPGQGLRLIYYSQIVNDFQKGDIAEGYSVSREKKESFPLTVTSAQKNPTAFYLCASSITGGERQPQHFGDGTRLSIL.

This clone has a handful of counts. J is TRBJ1-2 and V is TRBV30; 7 positions match TRBD1. With V trimmed by 6 bases and J by 7 bases, 11 bases remained unmatched. Germline V CDR1 and CDR2: GTSNPN, SVGIG (reference sequence). This CDR3 comprises 13 residues. CDR3: CACRDSRISGYTF. CDR3 DNA sequence: TGTGCCTGCCGGGACAGCCGGATTTCTGGCTACACCTTC. Based on the CDR3 plus reference TRBV30 and TRBJ1-2, the full variable domain is SQTIHQWPATLVQPVGSPLSLECTVEGTSNPNLYWYRQAAGRGLQLLFYSVGIGQISSEVPQNLSASRPQDRQFILSSKKLLLSDSGFYLCACRDSRISGYTFGSGTRLTVV.

V is TRBV19 and J is TRBJ1-5, with a tentative D call TRBD1 (5 bases). Germline values: CDR1 LNHDA, CDR2 SQIVND (reference sequence). The V end was cut by 4 bases, the J end by 4 bases, with 20 bases between. This CDR3 region has 17 residues. The CDR3 DNA sequence: TGTGCCAGTAGTAGGTTTCGGGTGCAGGGCGTTAATCAGCCCCAGCATTTT. Its translation: CASSRFRVQGVNQPQHF.

V usage is TRBV10-2 and J usage is TRBJ2-7; D not certain. V lost 5 bases and J lost 0, with 8 bases in between. CDR1 is WSHSY and CDR2 is SAAADI in the germline V gene. This CDR3 region has 13 residues. This chain's CDR3 is CASSRQSSYEQYF. DNA for the CDR3: TGCGCCAGCAGTCGGCAGAGCTCCTACGAGCAGTACTTC.

The chain recombines TRBV21-1 with TRBJ2-2; whether TRBD1, the table's D call, matches the DNA was not checked. TRBV21-1 is tagged as a pseudogene. The CDR3 spans 16 residues. CDR3 nucleotide sequence: TGTGCCAGCAGCAGAGAAGGGGACAGTAACACCGGGGAGCTGTTTTTT. Translation gives CASSREGDSNTGELFF.

V gene TRBV2 combines with J gene TRBJ1-6; maybe TRBD1 (5 bases). Germline V gene data show CDR1 as SNHLY and CDR2 as FYNNEI. With 6 bases removed from V and 5 bases from J, the gap between germline ends came to 14 bases. This CDR3 is built from 15 residues. The CDR3 nucleotides read TGTGCCAGCAGGGACGACAGTCTAAATAATTCACCCCTCCACTTT. Its protein product is CASRDDSLNNSPLHF.

V gene TRBV19 combines with J gene TRBJ1-2; TRBD1 aligns across 7 bases. In germline, CDR1 is LNHDA, CDR2 SQIVND (reference sequence). The CDR3 sequence is 13 residues long. J gave up 4 bases and V 3 bases, and 2 bases lay outside the gene matches. The CDR3 nucleotides read TGTGCCAGTAGTATGGACAGGACCTATGGCTACACCTTC. It encodes CASSMDRTYGYTF.

The V gene is TRBV7-2, the J gene TRBJ1-2, with TRBD1 matching over 8 bases. J was trimmed by 8 bases and V by 5 bases; bases with no gene match: 10. Germline CDR1 SGHTA, CDR2 FQGNSA. The CDR3 extends over 14 amino acids. The CDR3 is CASSAQTGGAGYTF. DNA for the CDR3: TGTGCCAGCAGCGCACAAACAGGGGGAGCAGGCTACACCTTC.

The chain uses TRBV15 and TRBJ1-1; TRBD1 agrees at 8 bases. The CDR3 is 14 residues long. V was clipped by 3 bases and J by 3 bases; unmatched bases: 3. Per the germline V gene, CDR1 is LNHNV and CDR2 is YYDKDF (reference sequence). The CDR3 spells CATSSVQGDTEAFF. The DNA for the CDR3 is TGTGCCACCAGCAGCGTACAGGGGGACACTGAAGCTTTCTTT.

The J gene is TRBJ1-5, the V gene TRBV6-1; D is unclear. CDR1 and CDR2 from the germline V gene are MNHNS and SASEGT. V lost 7 bases and J lost 0, with 7 bases in between. The CDR3 sequence is 13 residues long. This CDR3 is CASTEYSNQPQHF. The CDR3 region has the DNA TGTGCCAGCACGGAATATAGCAATCAGCCCCAGCATTTT.

The gene calls are TRBV27 and TRBJ2-3; D is possibly TRBD1 (5 bases). V lost 6 bases to trimming and J lost 0 bases, with 13 bases between them. The length of the CDR3 is 15 residues. Germline CDR1 and CDR2: MNHEY and SMNVEV (reference sequence). CDR3 DNA: TGTGCCAGCAGCCGACAGTCATCCAGCACAGATACGCAGTATTTT. It yields the protein CASSRQSSSTDTQYF.